This T cell receptor (beta chain) was identified in a study of blood T cell repertoires in COVID-19. This CDR3 contains 16 residues. Trimming cost V 0 bases and J 7 bases, with 16 bases left between them. Germline CDR1 and CDR2: SGHTA and FQGNSA. The authors' processing: The assay estimated nucleated cells by amplifying reference gene primers. The protocol was immunoSEQ multiplex PCR, while the TCRdb copy is restricted to in-frame clones and leaves out a portion. That table furnishes V, J and clone size, whereas the DNA furnished D and trimming. The sample shows about 260,000 clones, around 86% of them seen only once.

Sample: peripheral blood. The clonotype was recovered from a woman aged 40 to 50 who had recovered from COVID-19. This chain links TRBV7-2 with TRBJ1-5; weak D call: TRBD1 (6 bases). CDR3 nucleotide sequence: TGTGCCAGCAGCTTAGCTTTGGGGGGGGGCGGACAGCCCCAGCATTTT. This codes for CASSLALGGGGQPQHF.